The T cell receptor beta chain described here comes from a study of cytomegalovirus exposure and HLA in healthy donors. Use of 60 Vbeta and 13 Jbeta primers characterized the PCR. Clones were sequenced by immunoSEQ multiplex PCR, and TCRdb holds only the in-frame ones, with some missing. The sample gives some 96,000 clones, under 80% of which show up once; about 2% is in the top ten. V was pared by 7 bases and J by 3 bases, with 10 bases of the junction left unmatched. There are 16 residues in the CDR3. Looked up from germline, CDR1 is SGHTA and CDR2 is FQGNSA. Sequenced sample: PBMCs. The V call is TRBV7-2, the J call TRBJ2-3; 10 nucleotides align to TRBD2. The source of this sequence is a man aged 40-55 years in good health and CMV-seronegative. CDR3 in DNA: TGTGCCAGCATCCTGGGGTCTAGCGGGAGAACAGATACGCAGTATTTT. It codes for CASILGSSGRTDTQYF.